This is a list of T cell receptor beta chains from one sample in a study of a mutant IDH1 vaccine in newly diagnosed glioma. TCRdb's copy holds only in-frame clones and misses some; the assay was immunoSEQ multiplex PCR. The sample has approximately 61,000 clones; approximately 80% are singletons. These TCRs are of unknown antigen specificity. The source material was PBMCs, sampled from a glioma patient whose treatment included an IDH1 peptide vaccine. These TCRs come from a man aged 50 to 59 with glioma. Each CDR3 is given with its conserved first and last residue. A D gene is named only where the DNA matches it firmly. Some rows have no size entry. The others give once, few or many, or a class for an expanded clone.

once	TRBJ2-5	TRBV7-2	TRBD2	TGTGCCAGCAGCTTAGGGACTAGCGTCGAAAAGACCCAGTACTTC	CASSLGTSVEKTQYF
.	TRBJ2-1	TRBV2	.	TGTGCCAGCAGGGGGAGCTCCTACAATGAGCAGTTCTTC	CASRGSSYNEQFF
.	TRBJ1-2	TRBV2	.	TGTGCCACCCCACGCTGGGGCTGGGGCTACACCTTC	CATPRWGWGYTF
once	TRBJ2-2	TRBV5-6	.	TGTGCCAGCAGCTTGGTTGCCGGGTACACCGGGGAGCTGTTTTTT	CASSLVAGYTGELFF
.	TRBJ2-7	TRBV18	.	TGTGCCAGCTCACCAGGGATGGGGAAAGTACCCGAGCAGTACTTC	CASSPGMGKVPEQYF
.	TRBJ2-1	TRBV7-3	.	TGTGCCAGCAGCCTTAGGAGGGGATCCTACAATGAGCAGTTCTTC	CASSLRRGSYNEQFF
few	TRBJ1-4	TRBV7-9	.	TGTGCCAGCAGCCGACAGACAACAACTAATGAAAAACTGTTTTTT	CASSRQTTTNEKLFF
.	TRBJ2-5	TRBV18	.	TGTGCCAGCTCACCCTCCAGCGAGACCCAGTACTTC	CASSPSSETQYF
.	TRBJ1-1	TRBV6-6	.	TGTGCCAGCAGGCCGACAGTCATGAACACTGAAGCTTTCTTT	CASRPTVMNTEAFF
.	TRBJ1-5	TRBV19	.	TGTGCCAGTAGTATAGGGACCCGCGGGGAGCAGCCCCAGCATTTT	CASSIGTRGEQPQHF
few	TRBJ1-1	TRBV11-2	.	TGTGCCAGCAGCTTAGACCCCTCAGGAAGGACTGAAGCTTTCTTT	CASSLDPSGRTEAFF
.	TRBJ1-5	TRBV19	.	TGTGCCAGTAGTATAAGTGGTAATCAGCCCCAGCATTTT	CASSISGNQPQHF
.	TRBJ2-3	TRBV25-1	.	TGTGCCAGCAGTTGGGGAGTTGAGCGGCTTACCACAGATACGCAGTATTTT	CASSWGVERLTTDTQYF
few	TRBJ1-5	TRBV4-3	.	TGCGCCAGCAGCCAAGCTTGGAGGACCAATCAGCCCCAGCATTTT	CASSQAWRTNQPQHF
.	TRBJ1-6	TRBV30	.	TGTGCCTGGAGAGGGGGAGAACTCCCCTCACCCCTCCACTTT	CAWRGGELPSPLHF
.	TRBJ2-7	TRBV10-3	TRBD2	TGTGCCATCAGGGATGCGGGGGGATACGAGCAGTACTTC	CAIRDAGGYEQYF
.	TRBJ2-7	TRBV11-2	TRBD1	TGTGCCAGCAGTTTCGGACAGGGGCCCTACGAGCAGTACTTC	CASSFGQGPYEQYF
many	TRBJ1-3	TRBV27	.	TGTGCCAGCAGTCCTCAGATTGGAAACACCATATATTTT	CASSPQIGNTIYF
.	TRBJ1-1	TRBV6-5	.	TGTGCCAGCAGTTACTCTCGGGGGACTGAAGCTTTCTTT	CASSYSRGTEAFF
.	TRBJ1-2	TRBV6-5	.	TGTGCCAGCAGTAGGGGGGGTGACTATGGCTACACCTTC	CASSRGGDYGYTF
.	TRBJ2-3	TRBV19	.	TGTGCCAGTAATGGGCCGAACACAGATACGCAGTATTTT	CASNGPNTDTQYF
.	TRBJ1-2	TRBV5-4	.	TGTGCCAGCAGTTCCGGGGGGCGCCCACATAAGGGCTATGGCTACACCTTC	CASSSGGRPHKGYGYTF
.	TRBJ1-4	TRBV5-8	TRBD1	TGTGCCAGCAGCTCGGGACAGGTCGGGGAAAAACTGTTTTTT	CASSSGQVGEKLFF